Listed below are T cell receptor beta chains from one sample, sequenced in a study of blood T cell repertoires in COVID-19. Clones were read by immunoSEQ multiplex PCR, and TCRdb kept only the in-frame ones, dropping some. The data hold hundreds of thousands of clones, with over 75% observed a single time. Sample: PBMCs or T cells enriched from blood (not recorded which). These receptors were taken from a man in his forties in a cohort exposed to, infected with or recovered from COVID-19 (not recorded which). Both conserved end residues are part of each CDR3. D genes are given only for firm matches. Clone size is shown for a subset of rows, as once, few, many or a class of expanded clone.

DNA: TGTGCCAGCAGCGTAGAAGGGGCTAGCGGGAGGGCTAACTACAATGAGCAGTTCTTC
CDR3: CASSVEGASGRANYNEQFF
D: TRBD2
size: .
J: TRBJ2-1
V: TRBV9

DNA: TGTGCCAGCAGCTATGGGGACAACTACGAGCAGTACTTC
CDR3: CASSYGDNYEQYF
D: .
size: .
J: TRBJ2-7
V: TRBV5-6

DNA: TGTGCCACCGGGACTAGCGGGAGGGCCTACTACGAGCAGTACTTC
CDR3: CATGTSGRAYYEQYF
D: TRBD2
size: .
J: TRBJ2-7
V: TRBV6-5

DNA: TGTGCCAGCAGCCGTCTTTTCGAGAATGAGCAGTTCTTC
CDR3: CASSRLFENEQFF
D: .
size: .
J: TRBJ2-1
V: TRBV2

DNA: TGTGCCAGCTCACCAGGCTCAAACACCGGGGAGCTGTTTTTT
CDR3: CASSPGSNTGELFF
D: .
size: .
J: TRBJ2-2
V: TRBV18

DNA: TGTGCCAGCTCGAGGGTAGCGGGGTCGAACACCGGGGAGCTGTTTTTT
CDR3: CASSRVAGSNTGELFF
D: TRBD2
size: .
J: TRBJ2-2
V: TRBV18

DNA: TGCGCCAGCAGCTTGGGGACTAGCAGGGGTCATGAGCAGTTCTTC
CDR3: CASSLGTSRGHEQFF
D: TRBD2
size: .
J: TRBJ2-1
V: TRBV5-1

DNA: TGTGCCAGCAGCCTATCCATTGGACAGGCGAACACCGGGGAGCTGTTTTTT
CDR3: CASSLSIGQANTGELFF
D: TRBD1
size: .
J: TRBJ2-2
V: TRBV5-4

DNA: TGTGCCTGGAGCCCCAGTTTGAACACTGAAGCTTTCTTT
CDR3: CAWSPSLNTEAFF
D: .
size: .
J: TRBJ1-1
V: TRBV30

DNA: TGTGCCAGCAGTTTGGGGACAGGGGGCCTCGGGGAGCTGTTTTTT
CDR3: CASSLGTGGLGELFF
D: TRBD1
size: .
J: TRBJ2-2
V: TRBV28

DNA: TGTGCCAGCAGTGACCTAGGATACGAGCAGTTCTTC
CDR3: CASSDLGYEQFF
D: .
size: .
J: TRBJ2-1
V: TRBV2

DNA: TGTGCCAGCAGCTTGGTGGCAGTACGGGGGACCCAGTACTTC
CDR3: CASSLVAVRGTQYF
D: .
size: .
J: TRBJ2-5
V: TRBV5-8

DNA: TGTGCCAGCAGTGAATCCGTGACAGGGGCTGGAAACACCATATATTTT
CDR3: CASSESVTGAGNTIYF
D: TRBD1
size: .
J: TRBJ1-3
V: TRBV6-1

DNA: TGTGCCAGCCTCCCTGGACTAGCGGCCCGTTACGAGCAGTACTTC
CDR3: CASLPGLAARYEQYF
D: TRBD2
size: .
J: TRBJ2-7
V: TRBV7-8

DNA: TGTGCCAGTAGTCCCCCTTTCGGGAGCACCTACAATGAGCAGTTCTTC
CDR3: CASSPPFGSTYNEQFF
D: .
size: .
J: TRBJ2-1
V: TRBV19

DNA: TGTGCCAGCAGTACGGGACTACTAAACACCGGGGAGCTGTTTTTT
CDR3: CASSTGLLNTGELFF
D: TRBD2
size: once
J: TRBJ2-2
V: TRBV7-3

DNA: TGCGCCAGCAGCTTGGTAGGACAGGGGAGAGAGACCCAGTACTTC
CDR3: CASSLVGQGRETQYF
D: TRBD1
size: .
J: TRBJ2-5
V: TRBV5-1

DNA: TGTGCCAGCTCACTAGCGGGAGGCACAGATACGCAGTATTTT
CDR3: CASSLAGGTDTQYF
D: TRBD2
size: .
J: TRBJ2-3
V: TRBV18

DNA: TGTGCCAGCAGCGTAGACACCAGCGGGGGGTCGAGGGAGCAGTACTTC
CDR3: CASSVDTSGGSREQYF
D: TRBD2
size: .
J: TRBJ2-7
V: TRBV9

DNA: TGTGCCAGCAGCTCGTCCCGGACTCATCAGTTTTGGGCGCAGTATTTT
CDR3: CASSSSRTHQFWAQYF
D: .
size: .
J: TRBJ2-3
V: TRBV7-2

DNA: TGTGCCAGCAGCTCACCTCGAAAAGGGGATGAGCAGTTCTTC
CDR3: CASSSPRKGDEQFF
D: .
size: .
J: TRBJ2-1
V: TRBV7-6

DNA: TGTGCCAGCTCACCACCCAGCGGGAGGGCCGTAGTCACCGGGGAGCTGTTTTTT
CDR3: CASSPPSGRAVVTGELFF
D: TRBD2
size: .
J: TRBJ2-2
V: TRBV18

DNA: TGTGCCAGCAGCCTACAGAACAGGGCCCGGGAAGAAAAACTGTTTTTT
CDR3: CASSLQNRAREEKLFF
D: .
size: .
J: TRBJ1-4
V: TRBV7-8

DNA: TGTGCCACCAGTACAGAATATAGCAATCAGCCCCAGCATTTT
CDR3: CATSTEYSNQPQHF
D: .
size: .
J: TRBJ1-5
V: TRBV24-1

DNA: TGTGCCAGCAAGGGGACTAGCGTCTCCTACGAGCAGTACTTC
CDR3: CASKGTSVSYEQYF
D: TRBD2
size: .
J: TRBJ2-7
V: TRBV7-2

DNA: TGTGCCAGCTCACGACCGGGACAGGGAATCTACGAGCAGTACTTC
CDR3: CASSRPGQGIYEQYF
D: TRBD1
size: .
J: TRBJ2-7
V: TRBV18

DNA: TGTGCCAGCAGCTCCAGACTAGCGGGAGGGCCAGATACGCAGTATTTT
CDR3: CASSSRLAGGPDTQYF
D: TRBD2
size: .
J: TRBJ2-3
V: TRBV3-1/TRBV3-2

DNA: TGTGCCTGGAGGACAGGGACAGAGACCCAGTACTTC
CDR3: CAWRTGTETQYF
D: TRBD1
size: once
J: TRBJ2-5
V: TRBV30

DNA: TGTGCCAGCAGCCCCAGGAAACGCGGGAGGGTCGACAATGAGCAGTTCTTC
CDR3: CASSPRKRGRVDNEQFF
D: TRBD2
size: .
J: TRBJ2-1
V: TRBV7-9

DNA: TGTGCCAGCATCCCGGGATTAGCCTTTGGGACCCAGTACTTC
CDR3: CASIPGLAFGTQYF
D: .
size: .
J: TRBJ2-5
V: TRBV27

DNA: TGTGCCGCGGGACCAAAACAGGGGGCTAATTCACCCCTCCACTTT
CDR3: CAAGPKQGANSPLHF
D: TRBD1
size: .
J: TRBJ1-6
V: TRBV28

DNA: TGCAGTGCTAGTCAGACTACCGGAAATGAGCAGTTCTTC
CDR3: CSASQTTGNEQFF
D: .
size: .
J: TRBJ2-1
V: TRBV20-1

DNA: TGTGCCTGGAGTGTGAGAGGGGGAAGCAATCAGCCCCAGCATTTT
CDR3: CAWSVRGGSNQPQHF
D: .
size: .
J: TRBJ1-5
V: TRBV30

DNA: TGTGCCAGCAGTTGGTCCCAACAGGGGGCTTCACCCCTCCACTTT
CDR3: CASSWSQQGASPLHF
D: TRBD1
size: .
J: TRBJ1-6
V: TRBV27

DNA: TGTGCCAGCAGTGCGGAAGGGGATTCACCCCTCCACTTT
CDR3: CASSAEGDSPLHF
D: .
size: few
J: TRBJ1-6
V: TRBV2

DNA: TGTGCCAGCAGTGAAGGGACTAGCGGGAGACATGAGCAGTTCTTC
CDR3: CASSEGTSGRHEQFF
D: TRBD2
size: .
J: TRBJ2-1
V: TRBV6-1

DNA: TGTGCCAGCAGTGAATCGACAGGGGGTATGGGTCAGCCCCAGCATTTT
CDR3: CASSESTGGMGQPQHF
D: TRBD1
size: .
J: TRBJ1-5
V: TRBV6-1

DNA: TGTGCCAGCAGTGAACAGGTCTTGGGCTACACCTTC
CDR3: CASSEQVLGYTF
D: .
size: .
J: TRBJ1-2
V: TRBV2

DNA: TGTGCCAGCAGTGAACTGTCGGGAGGGGAAAAACTGTTTTTT
CDR3: CASSELSGGEKLFF
D: .
size: .
J: TRBJ1-4
V: TRBV2

DNA: TGTGCCAGCGGCCGACAGGGTGGATGGACTGAAGCTTTCTTT
CDR3: CASGRQGGWTEAFF
D: TRBD1
size: .
J: TRBJ1-1
V: TRBV6-5

DNA: TGTGCCACCAGTGACCACAATCAACAAGAGACCCAGTACTTC
CDR3: CATSDHNQQETQYF
D: .
size: once
J: TRBJ2-5
V: TRBV24-1

DNA: TGTGCCAGCAGCCGGGGACAGCCCTCTGGGGCCAACGTCCTGACTTTC
CDR3: CASSRGQPSGANVLTF
D: TRBD1
size: .
J: TRBJ2-6
V: TRBV7-8

DNA: TGTGCCAGCAGCTTGGGGAAACTAGCGGCGTTCTCCTACGAGCAGTACTTC
CDR3: CASSLGKLAAFSYEQYF
D: TRBD2
size: .
J: TRBJ2-7
V: TRBV7-2

DNA: TGTGCCAGCAGTTACTCGGGGACAGCTTATAGCAATCAGCCCCAGCATTTT
CDR3: CASSYSGTAYSNQPQHF
D: TRBD1
size: once
J: TRBJ1-5
V: TRBV6-2/TRBV6-3